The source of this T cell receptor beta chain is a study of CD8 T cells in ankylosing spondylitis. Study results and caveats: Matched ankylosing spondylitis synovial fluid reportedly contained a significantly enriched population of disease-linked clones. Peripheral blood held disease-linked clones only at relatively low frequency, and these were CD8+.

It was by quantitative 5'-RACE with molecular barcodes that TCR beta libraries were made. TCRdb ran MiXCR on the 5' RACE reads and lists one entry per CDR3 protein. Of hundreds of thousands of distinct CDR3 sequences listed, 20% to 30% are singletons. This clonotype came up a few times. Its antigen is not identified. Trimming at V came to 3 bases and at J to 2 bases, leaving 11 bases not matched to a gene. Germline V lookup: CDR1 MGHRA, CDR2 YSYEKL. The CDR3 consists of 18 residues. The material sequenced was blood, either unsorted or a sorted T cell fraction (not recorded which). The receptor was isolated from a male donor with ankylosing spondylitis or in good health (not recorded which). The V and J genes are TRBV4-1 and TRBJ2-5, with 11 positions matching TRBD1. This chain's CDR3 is CASSQDLGRDRGQETQYF. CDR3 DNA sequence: TGCGCCAGCAGCCAGGACCTCGGCCGGGACAGGGGGCAAGAGACCCAGTACTTC.